This TCR beta chain was profiled in a study of tissue T cells after allogeneic stem cell transplantation. Study-wide context: Pathologist review favored tissue samples showing histologically apparent lymphocytes.

CDR3 sequences, V/J genes, frequencies and template counts came from survey-depth TCRbeta sequencing. TCRdb keeps only in-frame clones here, not all; method: immunoSEQ multiplex PCR. The sample lists roughly 25,000 clones; about 73% were seen once. The CDR3 sequence is 15 residues long. Germline V CDR1 and CDR2: SGHTA, FQGTGA. V lost 5 bases, J lost 8 bases, and 7 bases stayed unmatched. This specimen consisted of tissue from the ileum, obtained at autopsy. This sequence joins TRBV7-3 and TRBJ2-1; 12 positions agree with TRBD2. This TCR came from a female donor at least 60 years old with lung cancer. The CDR3 DNA follows: TGTGCCAGCAGCCTGACTAGCGGGAGAACGGATGAGCAGTTCTTC. It codes for CASSLTSGRTDEQFF.